Following are 15 T cell receptor beta chains from one sample sequenced in a study of control samples from healthy donors and cancer patients. Sequencing used immunoSEQ multiplex PCR; TCRdb keeps in-frame clones, though not all of them. This table holds about 140,000 clones, 91% found once. The sequenced sample was blood. These receptors were collected from a man between 18 and 29 years old in good health.

The J gene is TRBJ2-3, the V gene TRBV7-6; possible D gene TRBD2, 6 bases. Germline V CDR1 and CDR2: SGHVS, FNYEAQ. The CDR3 consists of 15 residues. Deletions cut 1 base from V and 1 base from J, with 9 bases between. CDR3 coding DNA: TGTGCCAGCAGCTTAGGGTTAGCGGGCACAGATACGCAGTATTTT. Its translation is CASSLGLAGTDTQYF.

The chain has TRBV6-5 and TRBJ2-2; TRBD1 matches 7 bases. This CDR3 comprises 13 residues. Germline V gene data show CDR1 as MNHEY and CDR2 as SVGAGI. With 8 bases clipped from V and 3 bases from J, the junction kept 3 bases outside the gene matches. The chain's CDR3 is CASPTGYTGELFF. CDR3 coding DNA: TGTGCCAGCCCGACAGGGTACACCGGGGAGCTGTTTTTT.

The chain joins TRBV5-4 to TRBJ2-7, with D perhaps matching TRBD1 or TRBD2 (5 bases each). V was trimmed by 4 bases and J by 4 bases, leaving 21 bases between them. The CDR3 covers 16 residues. Germline values: CDR1 SGHNT, CDR2 YYREEE (reference sequence). The DNA of the CDR3 is TGTGCCAGCAGCAGGACGGGACCGTCTGGCAGTTACGAGCAGTACTTC. Translation gives CASSRTGPSGSYEQYF. The full variable domain, in which reference TRBV5-4 and TRBJ2-7 provide the parts outside the CDR3, is ETGVTQSPTHLIKTRGQQVTLRCSSQSGHNTVSWYQQALGQGPQFIFQYYREEENGRGNFPPRFSGLQFPNYSSELNVNALELDDSALYLCASSRTGPSGSYEQYFGPGTRLTVT.

This clone has ten or more counts. The rearrangement links TRBV4-1 to TRBJ2-1; 8 nucleotides align to TRBD2. Germline V gene lookup returns CDR1 MGHRA and CDR2 YSYEKL. The ends lost 3 bases at V and 4 bases at J; junction bases unmatched: 5. There are 15 residues in the CDR3. CDR3 DNA: TGCGCCAGCAGCCAGACCGCTAGCGGGTACAATGAGCAGTTCTTC. Its translation is CASSQTASGYNEQFF.

CDR3 protein: CASSSVGHQHF. The CDR3 DNA reads as TGTGCCAGCAGCTCCGTGGGACATCAGCATTTT. This chain links TRBV11-2 with TRBJ1-5; D might be TRBD1 (6 bases). V lost 4 bases and J lost 13, with 11 bases in between. Germline assignment: CDR1 SGHAT and CDR2 FQNNGV. This CDR3 spans 11 amino acids.

The rearrangement uses TRBV7-2 and TRBJ2-7; 9 nucleotides align to TRBD2. The V gene's germline CDR1 is SGHTA and CDR2 FQGNSA. The trim removed 2 bases at V and 0 bases at J, leaving 5 bases unmatched. This CDR3 spans 16 amino acids. CDR3: CASSLSSGGPSYEQYF. CDR3 nucleotides: TGTGCCAGCAGCTTAAGCAGCGGGGGGCCCTCCTACGAGCAGTACTTC.

Notes on this clone: Other DNA sequences within the sample encode an identical CDR3. The gene calls are TRBV27 and TRBJ2-7; D uncertain. The CDR3 runs 13 residues. Trimming shortened V by 3 bases and J by 0 bases, and 6 bases separated the two germline ends. Germline loops: CDR1 MNHEY, CDR2 SMNVEV (reference sequence). In nucleotides, the CDR3 is TGTGCCAGCAGTTTGTCAGACTCCTACGAGCAGTACTTC. Amino acid sequence: CASSLSDSYEQYF.

This chain links TRBV11-3 with TRBJ2-1; the D call may be TRBD1 or TRBD2 (5 bases each). The CDR3 is 15 amino acids. Germline CDR1 is SGHNT and CDR2 is YENEEA. V was shortened by 5 bases and J by 0 bases, with 11 bases between the two germline ends. The CDR3 sequence is CASSRDPLSYNEQFF. The CDR3, as DNA: TGTGCCAGCAGCCGGGACCCCCTCTCCTACAATGAGCAGTTCTTC.

The gene calls are TRBV5-1 and TRBJ2-7; possible D gene TRBD1, 5 bases. Germline CDR1 is SGHRS and CDR2 is YFSETQ. The CDR3 covers 12 residues. V dropped 5 bases and J dropped 7 bases, with 13 bases sitting between them. The chain's CDR3 is CASSRTAGEQYF. CDR3 DNA: TGCGCCAGCAGTAGGACGGCAGGGGAGCAGTACTTC.

This clone showed up just once. V usage is TRBV10-3 and J usage is TRBJ2-3; 8 nucleotides match TRBD1. The CDR3 loop spans 14 amino acids. The ends lost 6 bases at V and 2 bases at J; junction bases unmatched: 4. Germline V gives CDR1 ENHRY, CDR2 SYGVKD. The CDR3 spells CAISQGQDTDTQYF. CDR3 in DNA: TGTGCCATCAGCCAGGGACAGGACACAGATACGCAGTATTTT.

The chain employs TRBV19 and TRBJ1-5, with 8 nucleotides matching TRBD1. The CDR3 is 18 residues long. Losses at the gene ends were 2 bases for V and 1 base for J; bases not matched to a gene: 10. The germline V gene has CDR1 LNHDA and CDR2 SQIVND (reference sequence). The CDR3 nucleotides read TGTGCCAGTAGTATAACGTCACAGGGGGTTTGGAGCAATCAGCCCCAGCATTTT. It codes for CASSITSQGVWSNQPQHF.

This clone was counted a single time. The chain is built from TRBV2 and TRBJ1-2; 9 bases are shared with TRBD1. Losses at the gene ends were 5 bases for V and 3 bases for J; bases not matched to a gene: 7. This CDR3 has 15 amino acids. Germline CDR1 is SNHLY and CDR2 is FYNNEI. CDR3 loop: CASSSTGGADYGYTF. The CDR3 DNA reads as TGTGCCAGCAGTAGTACAGGGGGCGCGGACTATGGCTACACCTTC.

This sequence joins TRBV12-3 or TRBV12-4 and TRBJ1-4; possible D gene TRBD1, 6 bases. The CDR3 totals 13 residues. Trimming took off 5 bases at V and 7 bases at J, with 11 bases between the two ends. The DNA of the CDR3 is TGTGCCAGCAGTCCCGGGGGCGGTGAAAAACTGTTTTTT. Translation gives CASSPGGGEKLFF.

The J gene is TRBJ2-7, the V gene TRBV2; TRBD1 matches at 8 bases. There are 13 residues in the CDR3. J lost 7 bases, V lost 6 bases, and 8 bases had no gene match. CDR1 and CDR2 (germline): SNHLY, FYNNEI. This CDR3 is CASSRDRGWEQYF. In DNA, the CDR3 is TGTGCCAGCAGCCGAGACAGGGGCTGGGAGCAGTACTTC.

This clone has more than one count but fewer than ten. This sequence joins TRBV30 and TRBJ1-6; D not certain. Germline V gives CDR1 GTSNPN, CDR2 SVGIG (reference sequence). Deletions cut 2 bases from V and 5 bases from J, with 10 bases between. The CDR3 contains 14 residues. The CDR3 coding sequence is TGTGCCTGGAGTAGTGGGCAAGATAATTCACCCCTCCACTTT. Amino acid sequence: CAWSSGQDNSPLHF.